This T cell receptor beta chain came from a study of blood T cell repertoires in COVID-19. As for the study in general: The United States, Italy and Spain supplied acute and convalescent COVID-19 samples.

This CDR3 region has 14 residues. Unmatched junction bases numbered 6, after V lost 6 bases and J lost 6 bases. The V gene's germline CDR1 is LNHDA and CDR2 SQIVND (reference sequence). Profiled with immunoSEQ multiplex PCR; TCRdb holds only in-frame clones, not every one. This sample has around 83,000 clones, with roughly 85% found just once. The V and J genes are TRBV19 and TRBJ1-5; 9 bases fit TRBD1. The source material was peripheral blood. This TCR came from a man aged 45-60 years with active or convalescent COVID-19. CDR3: CASSRDRDGQPQHF. The DNA for the CDR3 is TGTGCCAGTAGCCGGGACAGGGATGGTCAGCCCCAGCATTTT.